This T cell receptor (beta chain) was identified in a study of CD8+CD57+ T cells in acquired aplastic anemia. According to the study, genomic DNA was the template for TCR beta VDJ and CDR3 profiling. TCRdb reprocessed the reads via MiXCR and lists one record per CDR3 protein. The repertoire has about 140,000 distinct CDR3 sequences, 35% to 50% of them found once; the top ten carry 8% to 9%. The sample comprised sorted CD4+, CD8+, or CD8+CD57+ T cells (not recorded which) from PBMCs. This clonotype originated in a human donor in good health, serving as a control.

The CDR3 DNA reads as TGTGCCAGCAGAGCTAGCCCGTGGGGGGAAAGCTCCTACAATGAGCAGTTCTTC. As protein: CASRASPWGESSYNEQFF. The chain recombines TRBV11-2 with TRBJ2-1, with TRBD2 as a possible D gene (6 bases). CDR3 length: 18 residues. Germline CDR1 SGHAT, CDR2 FQNNGV. V was pared by 6 bases and J by 0 bases, with 21 bases between.